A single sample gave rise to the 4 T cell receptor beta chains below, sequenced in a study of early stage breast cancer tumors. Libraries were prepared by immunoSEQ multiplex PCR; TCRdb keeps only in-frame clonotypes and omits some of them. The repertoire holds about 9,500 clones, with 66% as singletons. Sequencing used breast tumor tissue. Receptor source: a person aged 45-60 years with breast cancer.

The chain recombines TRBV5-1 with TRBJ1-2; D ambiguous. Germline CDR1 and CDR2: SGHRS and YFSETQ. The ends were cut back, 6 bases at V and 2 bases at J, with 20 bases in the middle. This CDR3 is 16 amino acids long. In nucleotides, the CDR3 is TGCGCCAGCACCCCGTGGGGAGGTTTCGGCAACTATGGCTACACCTTC. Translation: CASTPWGGFGNYGYTF.

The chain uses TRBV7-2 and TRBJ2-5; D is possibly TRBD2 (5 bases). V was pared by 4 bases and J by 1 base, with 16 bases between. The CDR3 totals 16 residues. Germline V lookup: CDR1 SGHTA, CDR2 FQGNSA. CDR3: CASSSEWISAQETQYF. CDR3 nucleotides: TGTGCCAGCAGCTCGGAATGGATTAGCGCCCAAGAGACCCAGTACTTC.

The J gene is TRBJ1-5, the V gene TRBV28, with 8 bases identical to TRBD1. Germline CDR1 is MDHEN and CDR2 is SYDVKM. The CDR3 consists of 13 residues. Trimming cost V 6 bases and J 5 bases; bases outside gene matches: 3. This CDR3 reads CASSDRGHQPQHF. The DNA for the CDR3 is TGTGCCAGCAGCGACAGGGGTCATCAGCCCCAGCATTTT.

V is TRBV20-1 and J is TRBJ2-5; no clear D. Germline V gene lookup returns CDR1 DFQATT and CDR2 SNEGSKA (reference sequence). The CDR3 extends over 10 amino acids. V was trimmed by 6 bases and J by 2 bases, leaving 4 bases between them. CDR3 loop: CSAGQETQYF. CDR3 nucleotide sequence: TGCAGTGCGGGTCAAGAGACCCAGTACTTC.